This paragraph covers one T cell receptor (beta chain) sequence. Its antigen is not yet known. The junction and the germline gene differ at one end; a read error may be behind it. Total RNA and DNA were co-extracted without cell sorting from approximately 20-30 mg of bulk tissue using the AllPrep DNA/RNA mini kit. Between late 2015 and early 2016, a few patients in China with histopathologically diagnosed primary liver carcinoma had surgical resection. Patients had chronic HBV infection and were treatment-naive at sampling. Five spatially separated regions were sampled per tumor: superior, inferior, left-lateral and right-lateral poles, plus the tumor centre. Histology showed that every tumor sample contained more than 80% viable tumor cells. Each fresh piece of tumor and adjacent tissue was cut in two, with one half stored in RNAlater at -80 degrees C and the other half sent for histology. The data are from a study of tumor-infiltrating lymphocytes in primary liver carcinoma listed by TCRdb under 2017. For context, the study as a whole: The five patients, three men and two women aged 30 to 69 years, had hepatocellular carcinoma (four) or combined HCC and intrahepatic cholangiocarcinoma (one). The study combined TCRbeta repertoire sequencing, expression microarrays and whole-exome sequencing across five regions of each liver tumor, with adjacent normal tissue and blood. The 20 to 25 tumor region samples were profiled with Agilent mRNA microarrays so that TCRbeta repertoire diversity could be related to the local molecular phenotype. Technical replicate repertoires showed high reproducibility, with mean shared-clone rates about 0.88 and correlation coefficients above 0.95. Roughly 3.65 to 8 million productive TCRbeta reads were obtained per sample, and no significant difference in read depth was found between tissue types. The five patients had tumors of stage T1-T3 N0M0, with maximum diameters ranging from 4.2 to 10 cm. TCRbeta repertoire sequencing covered about 35 specimens from 5 patients: approximately 25 tumor regions, 5 adjacent noncancerous liver tissues and 5 peripheral blood samples. On the study overall, not on this receptor specifically: Since the samples were bulk and unsorted, there was no way to compare CD4+ and CD8+ T cell repertoires. Because sequencing covered only the TCR beta chain and unpaired alpha chains were not captured, true repertoire diversity is likely underestimated. Repertoire overlap was found to be higher between tumor regions (mean around 36%) than between tumor-adjacent (around 17%) or tumor-blood (14%) pairs, consistent with antigen-driven expansion. The top 250 clones made up a significantly larger repertoire fraction in tumors than in blood (p = 0.039). Only roughly 7-25% of top clones appeared in all five regions of a tumor, which suggests that tumor-infiltrating T cells are spatially heterogeneous. The study included only four to six patients, and the authors note findings should be validated in a larger study.

The CDR3, cysteine through phenylalanine, is 14 amino acids long. The DNA shown is the 42-base CDR3, in frame from base 1. CDR1 and CDR2 (MNHNS, SASEGT) derive from the germline V gene. A constant-region primer and ProtoScript II reverse transcriptase were used to reverse-transcribe TCRbeta-specific cDNA from 500 ng total RNA. Construction of the TCRbeta libraries relied on three nested rounds of multiplex PCR, following a slightly modified ARM-PCR procedure. Each of the first two PCR rounds ran for about 10 cycles using multiplex TRBV1-TRBV30 forward primers together with a Cbeta reverse primer. Sample barcodes and Illumina adapters were added in a final 25-cycle PCR with Deep VentR polymerase. Before sequencing, amplicons of 200-500 bp were purified from gel using a QIAquick gel extraction kit. An Illumina HiSeq 2500 was used to sequence the TCRbeta amplicons, generating 250-bp paired-end reads. Per the original workflow: Reads were quality-trimmed with Trimmomatic v0.33, and paired reads were merged with FLASH v1.2.11 to recover full CDR3 sequences. MiGEC v1.2.1b assigned V, D and J germline segments to the rearranged TCRbeta sequences. Clonotype statistics and Shannon-Wiener diversity indices were computed with VDJtools v1.0.0. To cut down on sampling bias, every analysis after diversity analysis relied on just the 250 most abundant clonotypes from each sample. Through fastp at Q25 and MiXCR, TCRdb rebuilt clones from the public reads, retaining in-frame beta chains. Rows with one shared CDR3 protein collapse into an entry with the most common genes and DNA. The V and J calls were determined by TCRdb, not by the authors. In this sample the table shows about 99,000 distinct CDR3 sequences, 69% of which occur a single time. Together, the top ten hold 9% to 10% of the sample.

Sequencing was done on a sample of liver tumor tissue from sampling region 5. The label giving this sample's cell subset or site can be read as: tumor region T5, tumor centre. Recombination joined TRBV6-1 with TRBJ2-1; TRBD1 might be the D gene, on 6 matching bases. This TCR was sampled from a woman aged 60-75 years with primary liver carcinoma and hepatitis B virus infection. DNA sequence: TGTGCCGGCAGAGTAGGGACAAGAGGTGGGGCACACTTCTTC. Its protein is CAGRVGTRGGAHFF.